This T cell receptor beta chain was identified in a study of cytotoxic CD8 clonotypes in ibrutinib-treated CLL. Study details: By median roughly 74 months, 12 had progressed and approximately 14 stayed remitted; responses had been 2 complete and approximately 24 partial. Samples yielded averages of 200,000 to 300,000 productive templates and 90,000 to 95,000 productive rearrangements.

TCRdb's copy holds only in-frame clones and misses some; the assay was immunoSEQ multiplex PCR. This sample has 250,000 to 350,000 clones, with 76% found just once. The V and J ends lost 5 bases and 4 bases respectively, with 9 bases between them. The CDR3 length is 13 residues. Germline CDR1 and CDR2: MNHNY and SVGAGI (reference sequence). The chain combines TRBV6-6 with TRBJ2-1; D is unresolved. The receptor's source is a human donor with chronic lymphocytic leukemia. Sequencing used PBMCs, obtained at disease progression, from a patient treated with ibrutinib. CDR3 residues: CASSPSPYNEQFF. The CDR3 DNA follows: TGTGCCAGCAGTCCATCCCCTTACAATGAGCAGTTCTTC.